This paragraph reports one T cell receptor beta chain. Its antigen is unknown. Germline and junction disagree at one end, which may indicate a read error. These data originate in a study of radiation and T cells in renal cell carcinoma. Findings and caveats of the study: From baseline, blood top tumor clonotypes peaked at 2 weeks post-radiation.

This CDR3 has 17 amino acids. CDR1 and CDR2 from the germline V gene are PRHDT and FYEKMQ (reference sequence). The method was immunoSEQ multiplex PCR; TCRdb's version includes in-frame clones alone and lacks a portion of them. The sample has 50,000 to 70,000 clones, 70% to 80% seen once. As to time point: blood 4 weeks post-SBRT, at nephrectomy. Treatment given: 15 Gy SBRT to primary tumor, nephrectomy 4 weeks later. Nephrectomy followed 15 Gy stereotactic body radiation by 4 weeks. The rearrangement joins TRBV13 to TRBJ1-1, with 8 bases identical to TRBD1. This clonotype originated in a man aged 60 to 69 with renal cell carcinoma. The starting material was blood, obtained from a patient whose treatment included radiotherapy and nephrectomy. CDR3 DNA sequence: TGTGCCAGCAGCATAGGACAGGGTGATCTGCAGCACACTGAAGCTTTCTTT. It is translated as CASSIGQGDLQHTEAFF. Using reference TRBV13 and TRBJ1-1 for the parts outside the CDR3, the full variable domain is AAGVIQSPRHLIKEKRETATLKCYPIPRHDTVYWYQQGPGQDPQFLISFYEKMQSDKGSIPDRFSAQQFSDYHSELNMSSLELGDSALYFCASSIGQGDLQHTEAFFGQGTRLTVV.